Listed here is a single T cell receptor (beta chain). The germline V and J ends were trimmed by 6 bases and 1 base, with 15 bases remaining between them. The CDR3 length is 14 residues. Germline V CDR1 and CDR2: SQVTM, ANQGSEA. These data come from a study of blood T cell repertoires in COVID-19. Overall study: COVID-19 samples collected from the United States, Italy and Spain covered acute and convalescent phases. The cDNA or gDNA used as material had been derived from T cells, B-cell-depleted T cells, or PBMCs.

In the study's own analysis: Researchers report that nucleated cell counts were estimated from reference gene primer amplification. The table came from immunoSEQ multiplex PCR; TCRdb's copy has only in-frame clones and leaves some out. The V and J calls and clone size were taken over from that table, and D and trimming were inferred from the DNA. The sample lists about 70,000 clones, 65% to 85% seen once, with about 4.8% in the top ten. The material sequenced was peripheral blood. The J gene is TRBJ1-1, the V gene TRBV29-1; D might be TRBD1 (5 bases). This TCR derives from a woman of 80 years or more with active or convalescent COVID-19. CDR3 in DNA: TGCAGCGTCTCAGAGGGACTAACGAACACTGAAGCTTTCTTT. As protein: CSVSEGLTNTEAFF. The full variable domain, rest sourced from reference TRBV29-1 and TRBJ1-1, is SAVISQKPSRDICQRGTSLTIQCQVDSQVTMMFWYRQQPGQSLTLIATANQGSEATYESGFVIDKFPISRPNLTFSTLTVSNMSPEDSSIYLCSVSEGLTNTEAFFGQGTRLTVV.